One and the same sample provided the 25 T cell receptor beta chains below, sequenced in a study of OX40 agonist ivuxolimab in advanced cancers. Generated by immunoSEQ multiplex PCR, the TCRdb table keeps only in-frame clones and is missing some. The table has some 31,000 clones, just over 90% seen once. Specimen: CD4+ or CD8+ T cells sorted from blood, collected in a trial of the OX40 agonist ivuxolimab. Source of these receptors: an adult with an advanced solid tumor such as melanoma, head and neck, liver or kidney cancer.

CDR3 DNA: TGTGCCAGCAGCTCAACCCAGGGTGTCCACTATGGCTACACCTTC. Protein product: CASSSTQGVHYGYTF. The rearrangement uses TRBV5-4 and TRBJ1-2; possibly TRBD1 for D (5 bases). The CDR3 is 15 residues long. V was trimmed by 3 bases and J by 3 bases, leaving 15 bases between them. Germline CDR1 is SGHNT and CDR2 is YYREEE (reference sequence).

This clone rates as large. V and J are TRBV5-1 and TRBJ2-7; D is perhaps TRBD1 (6 bases). Per the germline V gene, CDR1 is SGHRS and CDR2 is YFSETQ. V gave up 4 bases and J gave up 7 bases, with 15 bases separating them. CDR3 size: 13 residues. DNA for the CDR3: TGCGCCAGCAGCCCGTGGGGGCAGGCTGAGCAGTACTTC. Translated, it gives CASSPWGQAEQYF.

The rearrangement links TRBV5-6 to TRBJ1-2; a weak D match, TRBD1 (6 bases). CDR1 is SGHDT and CDR2 is YYEEEE in the germline V gene. This CDR3 is 13 amino acids long. The V end lost 0 bases, the J end lost 5 bases, and 8 bases lay between the germline ends. Here the CDR3 reads CASSLGTAYGYTF. The CDR3, as DNA: TGTGCCAGCAGCTTGGGGACAGCATATGGCTACACCTTC.

This CDR3 is CASSIPGGELFF. In nucleotides, the CDR3 is TGTGCCAGTAGTATCCCAGGCGGGGAGCTGTTTTTT. V and J are TRBV19 and TRBJ2-2, with D unresolved. CDR1 and CDR2 (germline): LNHDA, SQIVND (reference sequence). With 3 bases removed from V and 7 bases from J, the gap between germline ends came to 6 bases. The CDR3 runs 12 residues. Based on the CDR3 plus reference TRBV19 and TRBJ2-2, the full variable domain is DGGITQSPKYLFRKEGQNVTLSCEQNLNHDAMYWYRQDPGQGLRLIYYSQIVNDFQKGDIAEGYSVSREKKESFPLTVTSAQKNPTAFYLCASSIPGGELFFGEGSRLTVL.

The genes are TRBV30 and TRBJ1-1, with 7 bases identical to TRBD1. This CDR3 has 15 amino acids. The V gene end was trimmed by 5 bases and the J gene end by 0 bases; junction bases not matched to a gene: 9. Germline V gene sequence: CDR1 GTSNPN, CDR2 SVGIG (reference sequence). The CDR3 nucleotides are TGTGCCTGGTCGACAGGGTCCTACATGAACACTGAAGCTTTCTTT. This gives the protein CAWSTGSYMNTEAFF.

V is TRBV18 and J is TRBJ1-2; possible D gene TRBD1, 5 bases. The germline V gene has CDR1 KGHSH and CDR2 LQKENI. This CDR3 contains 14 residues. Between the trimmed V and J ends, which lost 5 bases and 0 bases, there was a span of 10 bases. CDR3 sequence reads: CASSDDRTNYGYTF. CDR3 nucleotides: TGTGCCAGCTCAGACGACAGAACTAACTATGGCTACACCTTC. The variable domain in full, completed from reference TRBV18 and TRBJ1-2, reads NAGVMQNPRHLVRRRGQEARLRCSPMKGHSHVYWYRQLPEEGLKFMVYLQKENIIDESGMPKERFSAEFPKEGPSILRIQQVVRGDSAAYFCASSDDRTNYGYTFGSGTRLTVV.

The chain is built from TRBV7-3 and TRBJ2-1; possible D gene TRBD1, 5 bases. Trimming pared 3 bases from V and 5 bases from J, leaving 14 bases between. This CDR3 is 15 amino acids long. Per the germline V gene, CDR1 is SGHTA and CDR2 is FQGTGA. The CDR3 DNA is TGTGCCAGCAGCTTTCTGACAGTGTCAAACAATGAGCAGTTCTTC. This sequence encodes CASSFLTVSNNEQFF.

The chain employs TRBV4-1 and TRBJ2-1, with no clear D. This CDR3 contains 15 residues. Between the trimmed V and J ends, which lost 1 base and 9 bases, there was a span of 16 bases. Germline CDR1 is MGHRA and CDR2 is YSYEKL. The CDR3 DNA reads TGCGCCAGCAGCCAAGGGCTAGGAAAGGTTCTTGAGCAGTTCTTC. Its translation: CASSQGLGKVLEQFF.

The chain employs TRBV2 and TRBJ1-4; the match to TRBD1 covers 9 bases. Germline V gene lookup returns CDR1 SNHLY and CDR2 FYNNEI. The CDR3 contains 18 residues. V shed 6 bases and J 7 bases; nucleotides not matched to a gene: 18. CDR3 region: CASSERDRAKGDGEKLFF. DNA for the CDR3: TGTGCCAGCAGCGAAAGGGACAGGGCGAAAGGGGATGGTGAAAAACTGTTTTTT.

The chain has TRBV27 and TRBJ2-3; D is possibly TRBD2 (5 bases). Between the trimmed V and J ends, which lost 2 bases and 0 bases, there was a span of 15 bases. The CDR3 is 17 residues long. Germline CDR1 is MNHEY and CDR2 is SMNVEV (reference sequence). The CDR3 region is CASSLAGGGWSTDTQYF. The CDR3 DNA reads TGTGCCAGCAGTTTAGCCGGTGGCGGGTGGAGCACAGATACGCAGTATTTT.

This chain links TRBV30 with TRBJ1-5; D not resolved. This CDR3 is built from 15 residues. Germline values: CDR1 GTSNPN, CDR2 SVGIG (reference sequence). Trimming shortened V by 0 bases and J by 3 bases, and 12 bases separated the two germline ends. The CDR3 spells CAWSVLTELNQPQHF. The CDR3 nucleotides read TGTGCCTGGAGTGTACTCACAGAACTCAATCAGCCCCAGCATTTT.

The chain employs TRBV7-9 and TRBJ1-4; TRBD1 aligns across 7 bases. With 4 bases clipped from V and 7 bases from J, the junction kept 9 bases outside the gene matches. Germline assignment: CDR1 SEHNR and CDR2 FQNEAQ (reference sequence). This CDR3 has 15 amino acids. CDR3 region: CASSSEGALGEKLFF. For the CDR3, the DNA is TGTGCCAGCAGCTCGGAGGGGGCCCTCGGTGAAAAACTGTTTTTT. Based on the CDR3 plus reference TRBV7-9 and TRBJ1-4, the full variable domain is DTGVSQNPRHKITKRGQNVTFRCDPISEHNRLYWYRQTLGQGPEFLTYFQNEAQLEKSRLLSDRFSAERPKGSFSTLEIQRTEQGDSAMYLCASSSEGALGEKLFFGSGTQLSVL.

This clone is a singleton in its sample. The chain joins TRBV11-2 to TRBJ2-2, with 10 bases fitting TRBD2. This CDR3 is 14 amino acids long. Germline values: CDR1 SGHAT, CDR2 FQNNGV. The J segment lost 7 bases and the V segment lost 5 bases, leaving 4 bases of the junction unmatched. The CDR3 reads CASSLAGAGGELFF. The CDR3, as DNA: TGTGCCAGCAGCCTAGCGGGGGCTGGCGGGGAGCTGTTTTTT.

This chain joins TRBV6-6 and TRBJ2-5; D possibly uses TRBD1 or TRBD2 (5 bases each). Gene TRBJ2-7 matches the end of the DNA better, so the J call may be wrong. This CDR3 spans 13 amino acids. Per the germline V gene, CDR1 is MNHNY and CDR2 is SVGAGI (reference sequence). The CDR3 region has the DNA TGTGCCAGCTTCGGGGCCCCGAACTACGAGCAGTACTTC. Translation gives CASFGAPNYEQYF.

This rearrangement joins TRBV5-6 to TRBJ2-7, with 9 bases aligning to TRBD1. V lost 5 bases, J lost 6 bases, and 6 bases stayed unmatched. Germline V gives CDR1 SGHDT, CDR2 YYEEEE. The CDR3 has 13 amino acids. CDR3 nucleotide sequence: TGTGCCAGCAGAGGGACAGGGCACTCCGAGCAGTACTTC. This translates into CASRGTGHSEQYF.

The V gene is TRBV7-9, the J gene TRBJ1-2; 8 positions agree with TRBD1. The CDR3 runs to 16 residues. Germline CDR1 SEHNR, CDR2 FQNEAQ (reference sequence). V shed 1 base and J 4 bases; nucleotides not matched to a gene: 8. CDR3 DNA: TGTGCCAGCAGCTTAGGGGCAGGGGGCGATGTCTATGGCTACACCTTC. It is translated as CASSLGAGGDVYGYTF.

This chain connects TRBV4-3 to TRBJ2-1; 12 nucleotides agree with TRBD2. V was clipped by 0 bases and J by 4 bases; unmatched bases: 1. The CDR3 spans 16 residues. Germline loops: CDR1 LGHNA, CDR2 YSLEER. The CDR3 region has the DNA TGCGCCAGCAGCCAAGAAGGGACTAGCGGGTACAATGAGCAGTTCTTC. It specifies CASSQEGTSGYNEQFF.

The chain carries TRBV19 and TRBJ2-1; a weak D match, TRBD2 (5 bases). Germline V lookup: CDR1 LNHDA, CDR2 SQIVND (reference sequence). Trimming took off 5 bases at V and 0 bases at J, with 11 bases between the two ends. This CDR3 spans 15 amino acids. In DNA form, the CDR3 reads TGTGCCAGTAGTCGTGAAGGGAGCTCCTACAATGAGCAGTTCTTC. It is translated as CASSREGSSYNEQFF.

The rearrangement links TRBV5-4 to TRBJ1-2, with 8 bases matching TRBD1. The CDR3 spans 15 residues. From germline, CDR1 is SGHNT and CDR2 YYREEE (reference sequence). V lost 4 bases to trimming and J lost 6 bases; unmatched junction nucleotides: 11. The CDR3, as DNA: TGTGCCAGCAGCCAGGGGAGACAGGGGAAGGATGGCTACACCTTC. As protein: CASSQGRQGKDGYTF.

The genes are TRBV6-5 and TRBJ2-3; 7 bases agree with TRBD1. Germline V lookup: CDR1 MNHEY, CDR2 SVGAGI. The V gene end was trimmed by 2 bases and the J gene end by 2 bases; junction bases not matched to a gene: 4. This CDR3 comprises 15 residues. The CDR3 is CASSYATGATDTQYF. The CDR3 region has the DNA TGTGCCAGCAGTTACGCTACAGGGGCCACAGATACGCAGTATTTT.

The chain has TRBV9 and TRBJ1-1, with D tentatively TRBD1 (6 bases). The CDR3 spans 12 residues. Germline assignment: CDR1 SGDLS and CDR2 YYNGEE. CDR3 DNA: TGTGCTTCGGGACACCTGAACACTGAAGCTTTCTTT. Encoded protein: CASGHLNTEAFF.

The count of this clone is one. The genes are TRBV4-1 and TRBJ1-2, with D unclear. Germline CDR1 is MGHRA and CDR2 is YSYEKL. V lost 6 bases, J lost 5 bases, and 10 bases lay in between. This CDR3 has 12 residues. The CDR3 nucleotides are TGCGCCAGCAGTGAGACGGGTTATGGCTACACCTTC. Amino acid sequence: CASSETGYGYTF.

The CDR3 nucleotides are TGTGCCAGCAGTCTAGGGACAGGGAGTTACTCTGAAGCTTTCTTT. Protein: CASSLGTGSYSEAFF. The V gene is TRBV27, the J gene TRBJ1-1; 9 bases align to TRBD1. The CDR3 totals 15 residues. Trimming cost V 5 bases and J 6 bases; bases outside gene matches: 10. Germline V gene lookup returns CDR1 MNHEY and CDR2 SMNVEV (reference sequence).

V usage is TRBV6-6 and J usage is TRBJ1-5; weak D call: TRBD1 (5 bases). The CDR3 covers 13 residues. The V end was cut by 6 bases, the J end by 7 bases, with 13 bases between. Germline V gene data show CDR1 as MNHNY and CDR2 as SVGAGI (reference sequence). CDR3 sequence reads: CASSPGGIQPQHF. The CDR3 nucleotides read TGTGCCAGCAGCCCGGGGGGAATACAGCCCCAGCATTTT.

The chain is built from TRBV5-6 and TRBJ2-1; D not certain. Germline CDR1 is SGHDT and CDR2 is YYEEEE. The CDR3 sequence is 11 residues long. Trimming pared 2 bases from V and 9 bases from J, leaving 6 bases between. The CDR3 sequence is CASSFLGEQFF. The DNA of the CDR3 is TGTGCCAGCAGCTTTCTCGGTGAGCAGTTCTTC.